The clone carrying this T cell receptor beta chain was seen ten or more times. Its antigen is unidentified. The data were obtained in a study of early T cells in non-severe SARS-CoV-2 infection. For the study at large: The chains were unpaired, and the sequenced material was bulk RNA from unsorted whole blood. Study-wide points: CD4 and private specificities were missed by VDJdb matching, which favored anti-spike CD8 responses.

In the library, individual cDNA molecules carried attached unique molecular identifiers. TCRdb fed the 5' RACE reads into MiXCR, producing one record per CDR3 protein. The sample gives under 35,000 distinct CDR3 sequences, roughly 7.2% of which show up once; less than 3% is in the top ten. The CDR3 has 12 amino acids. Trimming removed 6 bases at V and 0 bases at J, with 9 bases between. The germline V gene has CDR1 SQVTM and CDR2 ANQGSEA. V is TRBV29-1 and J is TRBJ2-7; D may be TRBD1 (6 bases). The sequencing sample was made of whole blood. This receptor was obtained from an adult who was a healthcare worker with PCR-confirmed SARS-CoV-2 infection or an uninfected control (not recorded which). CDR3 nucleotide sequence: TGCAGCGTACAGGGAAGCTCCTACGAGCAGTACTTC. Translation: CSVQGSSYEQYF.